Listed below are T cell receptor beta chains from one sample, sequenced in a study of shared clonotypes between healthy human individuals. TCRdb's copy holds only in-frame clones and misses some; the assay was immunoSEQ multiplex PCR. The sample lists 2 million to 2.5 million clones, just over 90% occurring once. The specimen sequenced was naive CD8+ T cells from PBMCs. The receptors here all came from a man between 18 and 35 years old in good health. Some clones in this sample may be carry-over from other donors' samples. CDR3s include the opening cysteine and the closing phenylalanine or tryptophan.

TRBJ1-1 | TRBV20-1 | CSASSATEAFF
TRBJ2-7 | TRBV11-2 | CASSGVTSGRREQYF
TRBJ1-2 | TRBV7-8 | CASSSWTGANYGYTF
TRBJ1-2 | TRBV6-5 | CASRDPGGNYGYTF
TRBJ2-5 | TRBV7-9 | CASSRDRETQYF
TRBJ2-2 | TRBV15 | CATSELAGGGTGELFF
TRBJ2-1 | TRBV4-1 | CASSQKGNNEQFF
TRBJ2-1 | TRBV7-6 | CASSLTGGVYNEQFF
TRBJ1-1 | TRBV5-6 | CASSLETGFNTEAFF
TRBJ2-3 | TRBV9 | CASSAYPPRDTQYF
TRBJ1-1 | TRBV5-1 | CASSFTGGGGTEAFF
TRBJ1-3 | TRBV11-2 | CASSLEVPIAGSGNTIYF
TRBJ1-1 | TRBV7-2 | CASSTSGTPEAFF
TRBJ2-1 | TRBV29-1 | CSAGGQGAHNEQFF
TRBJ2-7 | TRBV14 | CASSPGLLGEQYF
TRBJ2-1 | TRBV9 | CASSVEIKAVNNEQFF
TRBJ2-3 | TRBV11-1 | CASSLADGGPSTDTQYF